This T cell receptor beta chain emerged from a study of identifying expanded T cells in peripheral blood. Study findings and constraints: Over two and four weeks, about 15 and 19 clones changed, versus approximately 1.1 between replicates. Clone count variance between roughly 2-week samples rose with total template count.

During the collection period, no donor immune events like infections were recorded. TCRdb's copy holds only in-frame clones and misses some; the assay was immunoSEQ multiplex PCR. Counted here are tens of thousands of clones, 88% occurring once; the ten biggest clones make up under 6.5%. About this clone itself: What it binds is unknown.

This receptor was identified in a person between 18 and 75 years old in good health. The specimen sequenced was blood.

The CDR3 bases are TGTGCCACCAGCAGAGTGACAGGGGAGACCAACGTCCTGACTTTC. Amino acid sequence: CATSRVTGETNVLTF. This chain links TRBV15 with TRBJ2-6; the match to TRBD1 covers 8 bases. The CDR3 is 15 amino acids. Looked up from germline, CDR1 is LNHNV and CDR2 is YYDKDF (reference sequence). The V and J ends lost 1 base and 8 bases, in that order; junction bases with no gene match: 4.